This TCR beta chain was retrieved from a study of vaccination and CD4 T cells after COVID-19. Study background: Each participant was administered two doses of a vaccine, which was either BNT162b2 or mRNA-1273.

With the Oncomine TCR Beta short-read assay, DNA from cultured CD4+ T cells was sequenced. After culture, CD4+ T cells served as the source for genomic DNA extraction. TCRdb passed the PCR reads through MiXCR, listing each CDR3 protein once. The table shows more than 6,500 distinct CDR3 sequences, with around two fifths occurring only once. This CDR3 is 13 amino acids long. Trimming cost V 11 bases and J 7 bases; bases outside gene matches: 14. Germline CDR1 SNHLY, CDR2 FYNNEI. Note on this clonotype: Its specificity is unknown.

Treatment defined: roughly 11-day PBMC culture with coronavirus spike peptide pools or control peptides (ViraFEST assay). Investigators obtained the unexposed donor's CD4+ T cells before the COVID-19 pandemic (2011-2018). The authors swapped half the medium for fresh IL-2 medium on days 3 and 7. Sequenced material: CD4+ T cells from blood, cultured in vitro. The clonotype originates from a human donor in good health. This chain joins TRBV2 and TRBJ2-7; 7 positions agree with TRBD1. The CDR3 bases are TGTGCCGGCAACCGGGACAGCTTTGAGGAGCAGTACTTC. This sequence encodes CAGNRDSFEEQYF.